The 29 T cell receptor beta chains reported below all come from one sample, sequenced in a study of human T cells and chemical hapten exposure (dated by TCRdb to the early 2020s). The library came from RACE. TCRdb records NextSeq 500 as the sequencer. In TCRdb, the public reads were trimmed at Q25 with fastp and aligned with MiXCR, with productive beta chains retained. Every entry covers one CDR3 protein and lists the most common genes and DNA from its rows. The sample has a few hundred thousand distinct CDR3 sequences on record, approximately 8.6% of them singletons. The ten top clones hold 2% to 3% of the sample. The time point label of this sample denotes: pre-sensitization, week 0. What the treatment or condition label conveys for this sample: therapeutic diphenylcyclopropenone sensitization with weekly scalp DPC. The sequenced sample was whole blood, obtained in connection with sensitization to the hapten diphenylcyclopropenone (DPC). These receptors were collected from a woman aged 40-49 years with alopecia areata. Some clones in this sample may be carry-over from other donors' samples.

This clonotype came up a few times. V is TRBV20-1 and J is TRBJ2-1, with 14 bases aligning to TRBD2. J was trimmed by 7 bases and V by 1 base; bases with no gene match: 0. CDR3 length: 14 residues. Per germline, CDR1 DFQATT and CDR2 SNEGSKA (reference sequence). The CDR3 reads CSARGLAGGNEQFF. In DNA, the CDR3 is TGCAGTGCTAGAGGACTAGCGGGAGGGAATGAGCAGTTCTTC.

In this sample, this clonotype turned up a few times. This chain joins TRBV19 and TRBJ2-7; 8 nucleotides agree with TRBD1. CDR3 length: 12 residues. With 5 bases clipped from V and 7 bases from J, the junction kept 4 bases outside the gene matches. In germline, CDR1 is LNHDA, CDR2 SQIVND (reference sequence). The CDR3 DNA is TGTGCCAGTAGTGCGAGGACAGGGGAGCAGTACTTC. Translation: CASSARTGEQYF. The entire variable domain, with the rest obtained from reference TRBV19 and TRBJ2-7, is as follows: DGGITQSPKYLFRKEGQNVTLSCEQNLNHDAMYWYRQDPGQGLRLIYYSQIVNDFQKGDIAEGYSVSREKKESFPLTVTSAQKNPTAFYLCASSARTGEQYFGPGTRLTVT.

To note about this clonotype: Given a much more abundant clone one base away, this may be a read error. This chain joins TRBV28 and TRBJ2-3, with D perhaps TRBD1 (5 bases). In germline, CDR1 is MDHEN, CDR2 SYDVKM. CDR3 size: 11 residues. The chain's CDR3 is CASTATDAQYF. In DNA, the CDR3 is TGTGCCAGCACTGCGACAGATGCGCAGTATTTT.

This clonotype was seen ten or more times. The V gene is TRBV15, the J gene TRBJ2-5; D possibly corresponds to TRBD2 (6 bases). Germline CDR1 LNHNV, CDR2 YYDKDF (reference sequence). The germline V and J ends were trimmed by 0 bases and 2 bases, with 13 bases remaining between them. This CDR3 is 16 amino acids long. As DNA, the CDR3 is TGTGCCACCAGCAGAGATTATTCGGAGGGTCAAGAGACCCAGTACTTC. It encodes CATSRDYSEGQETQYF.

The V gene is TRBV7-9, the J gene TRBJ2-7; 11 bases map to TRBD1. The CDR3 totals 14 residues. Trimming at V came to 5 bases and at J to 4 bases, leaving 4 bases not matched to a gene. Germline V lookup: CDR1 SEHNR, CDR2 FQNEAQ (reference sequence). The CDR3 DNA sequence: TGTGCCAGCAGCGGGACAGGGGGGTTGTACGAGCAGTACTTC. This gives the protein CASSGTGGLYEQYF.

This clonotype showed up many times. This chain connects TRBV29-1 to TRBJ2-1, with 7 bases fitting TRBD1. Germline V lookup: CDR1 SQVTM, CDR2 ANQGSEA. CDR3 length: 12 residues. The trim removed 7 bases at V and 8 bases at J, leaving 8 bases unmatched. CDR3 coding DNA: TGCAGCGGTAGACAGGGTTCCCATGAGCAGTTCTTC. Residues: CSGRQGSHEQFF.

At least ten counts were recorded for this clonotype. The J gene is TRBJ2-3, the V gene TRBV12-3 or TRBV12-4; D is unresolved. The CDR3 has 11 amino acids. The germline V and J ends were trimmed by 3 bases and 2 bases, with 0 bases remaining between them. The DNA of the CDR3 is TGTGCCAGCAGTTTCACAGATACGCAGTATTTT. As protein: CASSFTDTQYF.

The rearrangement uses TRBV2 and TRBJ2-1, with D maybe TRBD1 (5 bases). V was clipped by 5 bases and J by 6 bases, with 17 bases between them. This CDR3 comprises 15 residues. Germline CDR1 and CDR2: SNHLY and FYNNEI. The CDR3 here is CASSPRQSYLNEQFF. The CDR3 DNA is TGTGCCAGCAGTCCGAGACAGTCTTACCTCAATGAGCAGTTCTTC.

This clonotype was observed a handful of times. The chain carries TRBV20-1 and TRBJ1-5; tentatively, D is TRBD1 (6 bases). In germline, CDR1 is DFQATT, CDR2 SNEGSKA (reference sequence). This CDR3 region has 13 residues. V gave up 3 bases and J gave up 5 bases, with 11 bases separating them. This chain's CDR3 is CSASRQVDQPQHF. The CDR3 DNA reads TGCAGTGCTAGTAGACAGGTCGATCAGCCCCAGCATTTT.

This clonotype was found many times. V is TRBV10-3 and J is TRBJ2-7, with 7 bases aligning to TRBD2. The CDR3 runs to 14 residues. V lost 7 bases to trimming and J lost 2 bases; unmatched junction nucleotides: 8. The V gene's germline CDR1 is ENHRY and CDR2 SYGVKD. CDR3 sequence (DNA): TGTGCCATCAAGGAGAGCGGGGCAACCTACGAGCAGTACTTC. It is translated as CAIKESGATYEQYF.

The chain uses TRBV28 and TRBJ2-7; D gene unclear. The length of the CDR3 is 12 residues. From germline, CDR1 is MDHEN and CDR2 SYDVKM. With 5 bases removed from V and 7 bases from J, the gap between germline ends came to 12 bases. CDR3 residues: CASSLNIREQYF. The CDR3 DNA is TGTGCCAGCAGTCTCAACATCAGGGAGCAGTACTTC. The complete variable domain, with remaining parts taken from reference TRBV28 and TRBJ2-7, reads DVKVTQSSRYLVKRTGEKVFLECVQDMDHENMFWYRQDPGLGLRLIYFSYDVKMKEKGDIPEGYSVSREKKERFSLILESASTNQTSMYLCASSLNIREQYFGPGTRLTVT.

The chain is built from TRBV6-6 and TRBJ1-1, with D possibly matching TRBD1 (5 bases). CDR3 length: 14 amino acids. V dropped 2 bases and J dropped 5 bases, with 12 bases sitting between them. CDR1 and CDR2 from the germline V gene are MNHNY and SVGAGI (reference sequence). The CDR3 spells CASSYPNGGTEAFF. The CDR3 DNA reads TGTGCCAGCAGTTACCCGAATGGGGGGACTGAAGCTTTCTTT.

The V call is TRBV4-2, the J call TRBJ2-7, with D perhaps matching TRBD1 (5 bases). CDR3 length equals 16 residues. Germline CDR1 and CDR2: LGHNA and YNFKEQ. V was pared by 0 bases and J by 6 bases, with 18 bases between. The CDR3 bases are TGTGCCAGCAGCCAAGATCGGCGGCAGGGAATGAGCGAGCAGTACTTC. Encoded protein: CASSQDRRQGMSEQYF.

This clonotype has just a few counts. The chain recombines TRBV5-1 with TRBJ2-3; D is undetermined. This CDR3 has 14 residues. Germline V gene sequence: CDR1 SGHRS, CDR2 YFSETQ. Between the trimmed V and J ends, which lost 5 bases and 3 bases, there was a span of 13 bases. CDR3 nucleotide sequence: TGCGCCAGCAGAAACCGGGCCGGTACAGATACGCAGTATTTT. Amino acid sequence: CASRNRAGTDTQYF.

This clonotype was seen more than once but under ten times. This chain uses TRBV29-1 with TRBJ1-2; 8 nucleotides line up with TRBD1. CDR1 and CDR2 (germline): SQVTM, ANQGSEA. The CDR3 is 13 amino acids. Trimming cost V 4 bases and J 4 bases; bases outside gene matches: 5. CDR3 region: CSVGDRRAYGYTF. The DNA for the CDR3 is TGCAGCGTTGGGGACAGGAGGGCCTATGGCTACACCTTC.

The rearrangement links TRBV20-1 to TRBJ2-7; TRBD2 aligns across 8 bases. This CDR3 spans 15 amino acids. Per the germline V gene, CDR1 is DFQATT and CDR2 is SNEGSKA (reference sequence). V lost 2 bases and J lost 2; bases outside the gene matches: 8. Here the CDR3 reads CSARTPLAVTYEQYF. The CDR3 bases are TGCAGTGCTAGAACCCCACTAGCGGTTACCTACGAGCAGTACTTC.

This sequence joins TRBV20-1 and TRBJ2-5; no definite D call. Germline CDR1 is DFQATT and CDR2 is SNEGSKA (reference sequence). V lost 3 bases and J 1 base, leaving 6 bases between the germline ends. The CDR3 consists of 12 residues. CDR3 nucleotide sequence: TGCAGTGCTAGGTACAGCCAAGAGACCCAGTACTTC. Its protein is CSARYSQETQYF.

This clonotype appeared many times. The V call is TRBV4-1, the J call TRBJ2-4; 7 nucleotides match TRBD2. Germline V lookup: CDR1 MGHRA, CDR2 YSYEKL. The CDR3 sequence is 16 residues long. Trimming removed 0 bases from V and 8 bases from J; junction bases left unmatched: 10. CDR3 coding DNA: TGCGCCAGCAGCCAAGACGGACTAGGAAGTTGGGACATTCAGTACTTC. It encodes CASSQDGLGSWDIQYF.

The chain joins TRBV11-2 to TRBJ1-5; no clear D. Trimming stripped 5 bases from V and 4 bases from J, with 6 bases between. Germline V lookup: CDR1 SGHAT, CDR2 FQNNGV. CDR3 length: 12 amino acids. Written as DNA, the CDR3 is TGTGCCAGCAGCCGTCAAAATCAGCCCCAGCATTTT. Translating it yields CASSRQNQPQHF. The whole variable domain, filled in from reference TRBV11-2 and TRBJ1-5, reads EAGVAQSPRYKIIEKRQSVAFWCNPISGHATLYWYQQILGQGPKLLIQFQNNGVVDDSQLPKDRFSAERLKGVDSTLKIQPAKLEDSAVYLCASSRQNQPQHFGDGTRLSIL.

A few counts support this clonotype. The rearrangement joins TRBV29-1 to TRBJ2-3, with 9 bases identical to TRBD2. Germline V gives CDR1 SQVTM, CDR2 ANQGSEA. V gave up 4 bases and J gave up 0 bases; unmatched junction bases: 5. This CDR3 has 15 amino acids. CDR3 residues: CSVVGLAGSTDTQYF. Here the CDR3 DNA reads TGCAGCGTTGTGGGGCTAGCGGGAAGCACAGATACGCAGTATTTT.

This clonotype was recorded many times. One end of the junction fails to match germline, which may point to a read error. This rearrangement joins TRBV5-1 to TRBJ2-7; 13 positions agree with TRBD2. Germline CDR1 reads SGHRS; CDR2 reads YFSETQ. CDR3 length equals 15 residues. The DNA of the CDR3 is TGTGCCAGCAGTCTAGGACTAGCGGGAGTCGACGAGCAGTACTTC. Encoded protein: CASSLGLAGVDEQYF.

The V gene is TRBV4-2, the J gene TRBJ1-6; 7 nucleotides agree with TRBD1. The V and J ends lost 1 base and 6 bases, in that order; junction bases with no gene match: 3. Germline V lookup: CDR1 LGHNA, CDR2 YNFKEQ. The CDR3 runs to 15 residues. Here the CDR3 reads CASSQATGANSPLHF. In DNA, the CDR3 is TGTGCCAGCAGCCAAGCAACAGGGGCTAATTCACCCCTCCACTTT.

Only a few counts were recorded for this clonotype. The genes are TRBV5-1 and TRBJ2-1; D gene uncertain. Germline V gene data show CDR1 as SGHRS and CDR2 as YFSETQ. This CDR3 is 12 amino acids long. V lost 3 bases to trimming and J lost 5 bases, with 6 bases between them. CDR3: CASSSGHNEQFF. Written as DNA, the CDR3 is TGCGCCAGCAGCTCCGGGCACAATGAGCAGTTCTTC. The full variable domain, rest sourced from reference TRBV5-1 and TRBJ2-1, is KAGVTQTPRYLIKTRGQQVTLSCSPISGHRSVSWYQQTPGQGLQFLFEYFSETQRNKGNFPGRFSGRQFSNSRSEMNVSTLELGDSALYLCASSSGHNEQFFGPGTRLTVL.

This clonotype was detected only a few times. This rearrangement joins TRBV20-1 to TRBJ2-3, with 9 bases fitting TRBD1. The CDR3 extends over 14 amino acids. The V and J ends lost 5 bases and 0 bases, in that order; junction bases with no gene match: 3. CDR1 is DFQATT, CDR2 SNEGSKA, per germline (reference sequence). The CDR3 spells CSALDRGSTDTQYF. The CDR3, as DNA: TGCAGTGCTCTCGACAGGGGGAGCACAGATACGCAGTATTTT.

This clonotype was seen a few times. The rearrangement uses TRBV27 and TRBJ2-7; 9 nucleotides line up with TRBD1. Germline CDR1 MNHEY, CDR2 SMNVEV (reference sequence). The trim removed 8 bases at V and 5 bases at J, leaving 10 bases unmatched. The CDR3 is made up of 14 amino acids. The CDR3: CASQPTGGLDEQYF. The CDR3 region has the DNA TGTGCCAGCCAGCCAACAGGGGGCCTGGACGAGCAGTACTTC.

This clonotype was counted ten times or more. V is TRBV12-3 or TRBV12-4 and J is TRBJ1-2; 9 bases are shared with TRBD1. V shed 4 bases and J 4 bases; nucleotides not matched to a gene: 7. This CDR3 region has 15 residues. The CDR3 region has the DNA TGTGCCAGCAGTTCACAGACAGGGGGGAGCTATGGCTACACCTTC. Its translation: CASSSQTGGSYGYTF.

This clonotype was recorded a few times. J is TRBJ2-1 and V is TRBV5-8; the D is unclear. The CDR3 has 15 residues. CDR1 SGHTS and CDR2 YDEGEE come from the germline V gene. V was cut by 1 base and J by 0 bases, with 8 bases left in between. The DNA of the CDR3 is TGTGCCAGCAGCTTGAGACTGATCTCCTACAATGAGCAGTTCTTC. Amino acid sequence: CASSLRLISYNEQFF.

This clonotype was recorded a few times. The chain links TRBV2 to TRBJ1-4, with D perhaps TRBD1 (5 bases). Trimming left V 2 bases short and J 11 bases short, with 15 bases between. This CDR3 has 14 residues. Per the germline V gene, CDR1 is SNHLY and CDR2 is FYNNEI. The CDR3, as DNA: TGTGCCAGCAGTGAACTACAGGCGTTGGCGAAACTGTTTTTT. Amino acid sequence: CASSELQALAKLFF.

In its sample, this clonotype was seen a few times. V is TRBV5-1 and J is TRBJ2-4; tentative D call: TRBD1 (5 bases). Trimming took off 10 bases at V and 7 bases at J, with 15 bases between the two ends. Germline loops: CDR1 SGHRS, CDR2 YFSETQ. This CDR3 has 12 residues. In nucleotides, the CDR3 is TGCGCCGGTACAGGATCAGGGAACATTCAGTACTTC. Amino acid sequence: CAGTGSGNIQYF. The full variable domain, with the rest looked up from reference TRBV5-1 and TRBJ2-4, is KAGVTQTPRYLIKTRGQQVTLSCSPISGHRSVSWYQQTPGQGLQFLFEYFSETQRNKGNFPGRFSGRQFSNSRSEMNVSTLELGDSALYLCAGTGSGNIQYFGAGTRLSVL.